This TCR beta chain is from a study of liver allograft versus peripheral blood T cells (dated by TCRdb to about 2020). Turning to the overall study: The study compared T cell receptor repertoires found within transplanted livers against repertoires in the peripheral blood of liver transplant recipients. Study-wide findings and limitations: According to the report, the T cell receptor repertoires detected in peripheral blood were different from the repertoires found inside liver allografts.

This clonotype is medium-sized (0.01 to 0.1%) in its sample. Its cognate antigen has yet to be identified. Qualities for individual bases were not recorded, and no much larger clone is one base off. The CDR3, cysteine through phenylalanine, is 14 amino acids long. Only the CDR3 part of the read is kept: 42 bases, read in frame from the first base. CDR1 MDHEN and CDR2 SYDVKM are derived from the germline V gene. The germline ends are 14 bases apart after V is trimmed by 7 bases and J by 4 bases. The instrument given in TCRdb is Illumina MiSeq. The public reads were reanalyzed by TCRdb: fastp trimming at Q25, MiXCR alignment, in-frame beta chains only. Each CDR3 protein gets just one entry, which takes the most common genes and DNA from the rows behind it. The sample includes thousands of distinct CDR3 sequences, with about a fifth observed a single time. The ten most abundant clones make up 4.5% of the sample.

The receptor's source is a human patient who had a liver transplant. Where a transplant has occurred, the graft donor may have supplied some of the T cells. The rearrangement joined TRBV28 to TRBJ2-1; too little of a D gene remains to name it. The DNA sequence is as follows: TGTGCCAGCACCATCCCCCCCGCTTACAATGAGCAGTTCTTC. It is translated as CASTIPPAYNEQFF.